One sample yielded the 21 T cell receptor beta chains listed below, sequenced in a study of OX40 agonist ivuxolimab in advanced cancers. The method was immunoSEQ multiplex PCR; TCRdb's version includes in-frame clones alone and lacks a portion of them. Of approximately 10,000 clones in the sample, roughly 86% were seen once. This sample comprised CD4+ or CD8+ T cells sorted from blood, obtained in a trial of the OX40 agonist ivuxolimab. These receptors came from an adult with an advanced solid tumor such as melanoma, head and neck, liver or kidney cancer.

The chain joins TRBV28 to TRBJ1-1, with 9 positions matching TRBD1. The CDR3 is made up of 14 amino acids. Per germline, CDR1 MDHEN and CDR2 SYDVKM. Losses at the gene ends were 5 bases for V and 4 bases for J; bases not matched to a gene: 5. The CDR3 DNA is TGTGCCAGCAGTCCCGGGACAGGGAGCACTGAAGCTTTCTTT. Residues: CASSPGTGSTEAFF.

The rearrangement links TRBV5-1 to TRBJ1-2; D possibly corresponds to TRBD1 (6 bases). The germline CDR1 and CDR2 sequences are SGHRS and YFSETQ. The CDR3 has 13 amino acids. Trimming removed 4 bases from V and 2 bases from J, with 9 bases in between. CDR3 amino acids: CASSEQGNYGYTF. Written as DNA, the CDR3 is TGCGCCAGCAGCGAACAGGGCAACTATGGCTACACCTTC.

The chain joins TRBV10-3 to TRBJ2-7; D is unresolved. Deletions cut 2 bases from V and 1 base from J, with 9 bases between. Germline CDR1 is ENHRY and CDR2 is SYGVKD. The CDR3 has 14 residues. The CDR3 DNA reads TGTGCCATCAGTGAGCGAGGTAGATCCTACGAGCAGTACTTC. Its protein product is CAISERGRSYEQYF.

This chain links TRBV20-1 with TRBJ2-7; D gene unclear. Per germline, CDR1 DFQATT and CDR2 SNEGSKA (reference sequence). The V end was cut by 5 bases, the J end by 7 bases, with 12 bases between. The CDR3 spans 11 residues. The CDR3 DNA reads as TGCAGTGCTCGAGTCGATTGGGAGCAGTACTTC. Amino acid sequence: CSARVDWEQYF.

This chain joins TRBV29-1 and TRBJ2-7; D is perhaps TRBD1 or TRBD2 (6 bases each). This CDR3 is built from 13 residues. The V end lost 5 bases, the J end lost 4 bases, and 15 bases lay between the germline ends. CDR1 is SQVTM, CDR2 ANQGSEA, per germline. CDR3 sequence reads: CSVKGGRVYEQYF. In DNA, the CDR3 is TGCAGCGTTAAGGGGGGTCGTGTATACGAGCAGTACTTC.

This chain links TRBV19 with TRBJ1-3; D is uncertain. The CDR3 totals 15 residues. CDR1 and CDR2 (germline): LNHDA, SQIVND (reference sequence). The V and J ends lost 6 bases and 0 bases respectively, with 12 bases between them. The CDR3 sequence is CASSLDSSSGNTIYF. Written as DNA, the CDR3 is TGTGCCAGTAGCCTCGACTCCAGCTCTGGAAACACCATATATTTT.

The rearrangement uses TRBV15 and TRBJ2-7, with D tentatively TRBD1 or TRBD2 (5 bases each). Between the trimmed V and J ends, which lost 3 bases and 3 bases, there was a span of 12 bases. The germline CDR1 and CDR2 sequences are LNHNV and YYDKDF (reference sequence). CDR3 length: 14 residues. Here the CDR3 DNA reads TGTGCCACCAGCAGGGGGGACGGATTCTACGAGCAGTACTTC. Protein product: CATSRGDGFYEQYF.

This rearrangement joins TRBV6-8 to TRBJ2-5; 8 bases line up with TRBD1. This CDR3 contains 14 residues. Germline-derived CDR1 and CDR2 are MNHGY and SAAAGT. With 6 bases clipped from V and 2 bases from J, the junction kept 5 bases outside the gene matches. The CDR3 spells CASSPDRVQETQYF. DNA for the CDR3: TGTGCCAGCAGCCCGGACAGGGTTCAAGAGACCCAGTACTTC.

Here the CDR3 reads CASSEAHHEYF. CDR3 bases: TGTGCCAGCAGTGAAGCCCATCATGAGTACTTC. This chain joins TRBV2 and TRBJ2-7; D gene unclear. V lost 0 bases and J lost 11, with 8 bases in between. This CDR3 has 11 amino acids. The V gene's germline CDR1 is SNHLY and CDR2 FYNNEI.

The V call is TRBV7-9, the J call TRBJ2-1; no clear D gene. The CDR3 length is 12 residues. Germline V lookup: CDR1 SEHNR, CDR2 FQNEAQ (reference sequence). The V end was cut by 7 bases, the J end by 9 bases, with 13 bases between. The CDR3 DNA reads TGTGCCAGCACCACAAGGTGGATTGAGCAGTTCTTC. It yields the protein CASTTRWIEQFF.

CDR3 sequence reads: CATSGTANSPLHF. CDR3 in DNA: TGTGCCACCTCCGGGACTGCAAATTCACCCCTCCACTTT. The chain combines TRBV10-3 with TRBJ1-6; TRBD1 is a possible D gene (5 bases). The CDR3 loop spans 13 amino acids. Per the germline V gene, CDR1 is ENHRY and CDR2 is SYGVKD. The germline V and J ends were trimmed by 10 bases and 7 bases, with 14 bases remaining between them.

This chain connects TRBV19 to TRBJ2-7, with TRBD1 identical over 7 bases. Germline V gene sequence: CDR1 LNHDA, CDR2 SQIVND (reference sequence). CDR3 length: 15 residues. J lost 3 bases, V lost 2 bases, and 7 bases had no gene match. The CDR3 DNA is TGTGCCAGTAGTATAAGTTGGGACAGCGTCTACGAGCAGTACTTC. This gives the protein CASSISWDSVYEQYF.

The chain combines TRBV4-3 with TRBJ1-2; perhaps TRBD1 as D (6 bases). This CDR3 has 17 residues. Deletions cut 2 bases from V and 7 bases from J, with 23 bases between. Germline-derived CDR1 and CDR2 are LGHNA and YSLEER. This CDR3 reads CASSQTLPVGGAGGYTF. The CDR3 coding sequence is TGCGCCAGCAGCCAAACTCTACCCGTGGGGGGGGCGGGTGGCTACACCTTC.

The V call is TRBV7-9, the J call TRBJ2-7; D uncertain. V shed 5 bases and J shed 0 bases, with 11 bases lying between them. This CDR3 has 14 amino acids. Germline V lookup: CDR1 SEHNR, CDR2 FQNEAQ (reference sequence). The CDR3 here is CASSLGRISYEQYF. The CDR3 region has the DNA TGTGCCAGCAGCCTAGGACGGATCTCCTACGAGCAGTACTTC.

The chain combines TRBV4-3 with TRBJ2-1; 10 positions match TRBD1. Trimming cost V 2 bases and J 9 bases; bases outside gene matches: 13. The CDR3 spans 17 residues. The germline V gene has CDR1 LGHNA and CDR2 YSLEER. CDR3 bases: TGCGCCAGCAGCCAAAGGGGGACAGGGGTCCAAATGCGTGAGCAGTTCTTC. It specifies CASSQRGTGVQMREQFF.

The rearrangement links TRBV7-9 to TRBJ2-7; TRBD1 agrees at 12 bases. V was pared by 4 bases and J by 4 bases, with 8 bases of the junction left unmatched. CDR3 length: 16 residues. Germline-derived CDR1 and CDR2 are SEHNR and FQNEAQ (reference sequence). DNA of the CDR3: TGTGCCAGCAGCTCCTATTCGGGACAGGGGGCATACGAGCAGTACTTC. Amino acid sequence: CASSSYSGQGAYEQYF. The complete variable domain, with remaining parts taken from reference TRBV7-9 and TRBJ2-7, reads DTGVSQNPRHKITKRGQNVTFRCDPISEHNRLYWYRQTLGQGPEFLTYFQNEAQLEKSRLLSDRFSAERPKGSFSTLEIQRTEQGDSAMYLCASSSYSGQGAYEQYFGPGTRLTVT.

The chain combines TRBV5-1 with TRBJ2-1, with D perhaps TRBD1 (5 bases). This CDR3 has 12 amino acids. In germline, CDR1 is SGHRS, CDR2 YFSETQ. Trimming pared 5 bases from V and 4 bases from J, leaving 7 bases between. Written as DNA, the CDR3 is TGCGCCAGCAGGGACAATTACAATGAGCAGTTCTTC. Its translation is CASRDNYNEQFF.

The chain links TRBV27 to TRBJ2-1; D is ambiguous. This CDR3 is 11 amino acids long. Germline lookup yields CDR1 MNHEY and CDR2 SMNVEV (reference sequence). Trimming stripped 2 bases from V and 8 bases from J, with 4 bases between. CDR3 bases: TGTGCCAGCAGTTTAGGCGATGAGCAGTTCTTC. Translating gives CASSLGDEQFF.

The V and J genes are TRBV13 and TRBJ2-3; 11 bases fit TRBD1. CDR1 and CDR2 from the germline V gene are PRHDT and FYEKMQ (reference sequence). The CDR3 is made up of 15 amino acids. After removal of 4 bases from V and 6 bases from J, the junction contained 6 bases not matched to a gene. The CDR3 bases are TGTGCCAGCAGCTCCCGGGACAGGGGGAGCGATACGCAGTATTTT. It is translated as CASSSRDRGSDTQYF.

This clone was counted once. This chain uses TRBV6-5 with TRBJ1-6, with unresolved D. The CDR3 spans 14 residues. Between the trimmed V and J ends, which lost 7 bases and 6 bases, there was a span of 13 bases. The germline V gene encodes CDR1 MNHEY and CDR2 SVGAGI. CDR3 region: CASNRRPTNSPLHF. In DNA, the CDR3 is TGTGCCAGCAATCGCAGGCCAACTAATTCACCCCTCCACTTT.

CDR3 sequence: CASSLGTSYNEQFF. CDR3 nucleotide sequence: TGTGCCAGCAGTTTAGGGACTAGTTACAATGAGCAGTTCTTC. The gene calls are TRBV27 and TRBJ2-1; 8 bases match TRBD2. V was clipped by 2 bases and J by 4 bases; unmatched bases: 1. In germline, CDR1 is MNHEY, CDR2 SMNVEV (reference sequence). The CDR3 extends over 14 amino acids.